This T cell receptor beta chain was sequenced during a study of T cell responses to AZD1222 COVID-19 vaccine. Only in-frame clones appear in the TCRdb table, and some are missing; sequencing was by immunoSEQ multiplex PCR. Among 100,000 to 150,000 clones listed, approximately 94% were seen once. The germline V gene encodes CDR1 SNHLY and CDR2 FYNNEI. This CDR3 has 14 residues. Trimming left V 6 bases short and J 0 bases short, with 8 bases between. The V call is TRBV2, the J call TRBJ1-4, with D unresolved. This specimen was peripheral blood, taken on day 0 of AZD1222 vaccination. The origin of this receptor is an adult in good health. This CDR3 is CASRRHATNEKLFF. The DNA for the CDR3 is TGTGCCAGCAGGCGACACGCAACTAATGAAAAACTGTTTTTT.